This TCR beta chain appears in the sequencing data of a study of blood T cells in healthy people across ages. Using a J-beta primer mix together with a sample-barcoded 5' primer, a second PCR was run for about 7 to 12 cycles. TCRdb analysed the 5' RACE reads with MiXCR anew, one entry per CDR3 protein. The data contain over a million distinct CDR3 sequences, 35% to 45% of them singletons. Study outcomes and limitations: CMV status of donors was not determined, possibly confounding expanded clonotype changes.

On this clonotype itself: Antigen unknown.

V lost 7 bases to trimming and J lost 6 bases, with 11 bases between them. The CDR3 is made up of 12 amino acids. Germline CDR1 is ENHRY and CDR2 is SYGVKD. The clonotype was recovered from a young woman in good health. This chain joins TRBV10-3 and TRBJ2-3, with D maybe TRBD2 (5 bases). Sequencing was carried out using blood. The CDR3 coding sequence is TGTGCCATCAAGCCCGGGGAGGATACGCAGTATTTT. Its translation is CAIKPGEDTQYF.